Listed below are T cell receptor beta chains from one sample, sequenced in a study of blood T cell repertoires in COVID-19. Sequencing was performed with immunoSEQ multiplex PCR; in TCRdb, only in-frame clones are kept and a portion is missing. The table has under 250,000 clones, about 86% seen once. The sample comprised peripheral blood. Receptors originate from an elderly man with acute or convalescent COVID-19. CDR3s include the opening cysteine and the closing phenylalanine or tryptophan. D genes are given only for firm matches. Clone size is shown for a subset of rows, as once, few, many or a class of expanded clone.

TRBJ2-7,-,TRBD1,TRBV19,TGTGCCAGTAGTATTTACGGGACAGGCGGCTCCTACGAGCAGTACTTC,CASSIYGTGGSYEQYF
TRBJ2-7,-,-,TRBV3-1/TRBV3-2,TGTGCCAGCAGCCTTCTGTCCTCAGGGCGCGAGCAGTACTTC,CASSLLSSGREQYF
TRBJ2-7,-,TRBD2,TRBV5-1,TGCGCCAGCAGCCGGACTAGCGGGAGTTACGAGCAGTACTTC,CASSRTSGSYEQYF
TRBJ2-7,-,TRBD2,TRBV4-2,TGTGCCAGCAGCCAAGATTTAACGGGAGGCGAGCAGTACTTC,CASSQDLTGGEQYF
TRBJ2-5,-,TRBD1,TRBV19,TGTGCCAGTAGTCCTCACCGGACAGGGGGTAACCAAGAGACCCAGTACTTC,CASSPHRTGGNQETQYF
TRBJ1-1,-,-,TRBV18,TGTGCCAGCTCACCCCGGGACACTGAAGCTTTCTTT,CASSPRDTEAFF
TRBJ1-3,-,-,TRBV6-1,TGTGCCAGCAGTGAAAGAGGACAGAGCTCTGGAAACACCATATATTTT,CASSERGQSSGNTIYF
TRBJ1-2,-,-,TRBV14,TGTGCCAGCAGCGCTGAGTACTATGGCTACACCTTC,CASSAEYYGYTF
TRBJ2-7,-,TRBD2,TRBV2,TGTGCCAGCAGGCGAGCTGGCGGGGGGGCATACGAGCAGTACTTC,CASRRAGGGAYEQYF
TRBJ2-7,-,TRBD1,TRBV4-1,TGCGCCAGCAGTCCCGGGACAGGGGTAGGCTACGAGCAGTACTTC,CASSPGTGVGYEQYF
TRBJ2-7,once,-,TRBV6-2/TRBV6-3,TGTGCCAGCAGTACCCTTAGTGAGCAGTACTTC,CASSTLSEQYF
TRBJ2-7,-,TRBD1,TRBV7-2,TGTGCCAGCGGGGCCGGGACAGCCTTCTACGAGCAGTACTTC,CASGAGTAFYEQYF
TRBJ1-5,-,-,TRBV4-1,TGCGCCAGCAGCCAAGTAGGCGGGAGCAATCAGCCCCAGCATTTT,CASSQVGGSNQPQHF
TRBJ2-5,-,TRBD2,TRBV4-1,TGCGCCAGCAGCCAAGGTGGAGCGGGAGTGGAAGAGACCCAGTACTTC,CASSQGGAGVEETQYF
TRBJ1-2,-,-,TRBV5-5,TGTGCCAGCAGCTTGGGGGGCAGGGTAGGCTATGGCTACACCTTC,CASSLGGRVGYGYTF
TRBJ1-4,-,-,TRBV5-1,TGCGCCAGCAGCCAGAGTGAGACAGTCGGTAAACTGTTTTTT,CASSQSETVGKLFF
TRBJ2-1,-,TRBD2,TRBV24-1,TGTGCCGGCCGAGGGACTAGCGGTCACAATGAGCAGTTCTTC,CAGRGTSGHNEQFF
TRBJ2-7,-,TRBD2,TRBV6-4,TGTGCCAGCAGGTCCAGCGGGAACTACGAGCAGTACTTC,CASRSSGNYEQYF
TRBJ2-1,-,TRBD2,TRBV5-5,TGTGCCAGCACTCTCGGGGTAGCGGGCACGAATGAGCAGTTCTTC,CASTLGVAGTNEQFF
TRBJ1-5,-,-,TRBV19,TGTGCCAGTAGTATAGAACGGGACATGGGGCCCCAGCATTTT,CASSIERDMGPQHF
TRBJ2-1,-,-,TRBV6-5,TGTGCCAGCAGAAACGTGGAGGAGCAGTTCTTC,CASRNVEEQFF
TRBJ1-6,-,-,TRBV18,TGTGCCAGCTCACCAAAGAGGAGCGCACCCCTCCACTTT,CASSPKRSAPLHF
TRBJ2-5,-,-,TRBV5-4,TGTGCCAGCAGCTTGGCGGGCGGGCAGACCCAGTACTTC,CASSLAGGQTQYF
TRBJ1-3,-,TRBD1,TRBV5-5,TGTGCCAGCAGCTTGGCCAACAGGGGCTCTGGAAACACCATATATTTT,CASSLANRGSGNTIYF
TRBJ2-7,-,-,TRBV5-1,TGCGCCAGCAGCTTGGAATCCCGGGATCCTCCCTACGAGCAGTACTTC,CASSLESRDPPYEQYF
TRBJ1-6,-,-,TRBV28,TGTGCCAGCAGCCCCCGGGGGTATAATTCACCCCTCCACTTT,CASSPRGYNSPLHF
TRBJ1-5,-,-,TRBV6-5,TGTGCCAGCAGTTACTCGGGGGAGGCGGCTCAGCCCCAGCATTTT,CASSYSGEAAQPQHF
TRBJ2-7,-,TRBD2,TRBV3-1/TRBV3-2,TGTGCCAGCAGCCAACTAGCGGGGGACCACGAGCAGTACTTC,CASSQLAGDHEQYF
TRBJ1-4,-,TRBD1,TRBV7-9,TGTGCCAGCAGCTCGGAGGGACAGGGAACCCTTCGTGAAAAACTGTTTTTT,CASSSEGQGTLREKLFF
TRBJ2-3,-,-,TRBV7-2,TGTGCCAGCAGCTTCCGCAGGGACACAGATACGCAGTATTTT,CASSFRRDTDTQYF
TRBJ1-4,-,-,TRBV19,TGTGCCAGTAGTCCCGGCCGGTCGGGGAGGTTGAATGAAAAACTGTTTTTT,CASSPGRSGRLNEKLFF
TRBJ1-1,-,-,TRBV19,TGTGCCAGTAGCTACAGTTCGAACACTGAAGCTTTCTTT,CASSYSSNTEAFF
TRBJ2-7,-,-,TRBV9,TGTGCCAGCAGTGGGGCTGGGGGGTTCGGAACCTACGAGCAGTACTTC,CASSGAGGFGTYEQYF
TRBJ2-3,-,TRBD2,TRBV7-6,TGTGCCAGCAGCTTATTCACGGGAGGGCCGGGAGATACGCAGTATTTT,CASSLFTGGPGDTQYF
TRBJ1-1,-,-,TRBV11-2,TGTGCCAGCAGCTTATACGGCAGGGTTTCCATGAACACTGAAGCTTTCTTT,CASSLYGRVSMNTEAFF
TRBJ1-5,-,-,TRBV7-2,TGTGCCAGCAGCAGAAATGGGGGGAGCAATCAGCCCCAGCATTTT,CASSRNGGSNQPQHF
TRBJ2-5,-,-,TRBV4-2,TGTGCCAGCAGCCAAGGGCGGCAGGGCCAAGAGACCCAGTACTTC,CASSQGRQGQETQYF
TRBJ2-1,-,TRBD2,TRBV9,TGTGCCAGCAGCAAAAGCGGGGGAGGATACAATGAGCAGTTCTTC,CASSKSGGGYNEQFF
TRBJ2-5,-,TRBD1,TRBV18,TGTGCCAGCTCACCAGAGGCTCCGGGACAGGAAGAGACCCAGTACTTC,CASSPEAPGQEETQYF
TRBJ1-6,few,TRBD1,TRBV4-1,TGCGCCAGCAGCCAAGTCAGGGGGCAGAATTCACCCCTCCACTTT,CASSQVRGQNSPLHF
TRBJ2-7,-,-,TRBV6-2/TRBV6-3,TGTGCCAGCAGTTACGGGGCCCGGTACGAGCAGTACTTC,CASSYGARYEQYF
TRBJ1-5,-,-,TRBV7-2,TGTGCCAGCAGCTTAGACAGGTTCAATCAGCCCCAGCATTTT,CASSLDRFNQPQHF
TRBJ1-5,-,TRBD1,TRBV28,TGTGCCAGCAGGGGGGGACAGATGGCCCAGCCCCAGCATTTT,CASRGGQMAQPQHF
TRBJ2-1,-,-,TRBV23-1,TGCGCCAGCAGTAACCCCGTACAGGGTGAGGGACACAATGAGCAGTTCTTC,CASSNPVQGEGHNEQFF
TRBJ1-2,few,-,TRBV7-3,TGTGCCAGCAGCCTAACCGGGTTAGGCTACACCTTC,CASSLTGLGYTF
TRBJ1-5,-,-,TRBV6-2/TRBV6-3,TGTGCCAGCAGTTATATCGAGGGAGTTAGCAATCAGCCCCAGCATTTT,CASSYIEGVSNQPQHF
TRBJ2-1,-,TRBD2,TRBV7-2,TGTGCCAGCAGTACCGGGATAGCGGGGAATGAGCAGTTCTTC,CASSTGIAGNEQFF
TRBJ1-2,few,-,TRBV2,TGTGCCAGCAGTGAAGCTGAGCTTTATGGCTACACCTTC,CASSEAELYGYTF
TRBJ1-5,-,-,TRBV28,TGTGCCAGCGCATTACAGGGATCCCCAAGCAATCAGCCCCAGCATTTT,CASALQGSPSNQPQHF
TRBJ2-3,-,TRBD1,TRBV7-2,TGTGCCAGCAGCTTCAGCGGGGGACAGGGGCCAGATACGCAGTATTTT,CASSFSGGQGPDTQYF
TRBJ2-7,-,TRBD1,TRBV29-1,TGCAGCGTGGACTCCGGGACAGGGACCTACGAGCAGTACTTC,CSVDSGTGTYEQYF
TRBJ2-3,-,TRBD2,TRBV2,TGTGCCAGCAGTGAACGCGGGAGTGACACAGATACGCAGTATTTT,CASSERGSDTDTQYF
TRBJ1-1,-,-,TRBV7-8,TGTGCCAGCAGCTGGGACAAGACGAACACTGAAGCTTTCTTT,CASSWDKTNTEAFF
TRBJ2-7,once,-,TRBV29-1,TGCAGCGTTGAAGATCAGAACGAGCAGTACTTC,CSVEDQNEQYF
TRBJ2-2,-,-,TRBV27,TGTGCCAGCAAGGACTCGAGGTTGCCCGGGGAGCTGTTTTTT,CASKDSRLPGELFF